This is a list of T cell receptor beta chains from one sample in a study of blood T cell repertoires in COVID-19. Assay: immunoSEQ multiplex PCR; the TCRdb copy retains only in-frame clones and omits some. The data hold about 370,000 clones, with 90% observed a single time. Sample: peripheral blood. The receptor source for this set is a man aged 18 to 29 with active or convalescent COVID-19. The CDR3 runs from the conserved cysteine through the conserved F or W. The D gene is left open where the match is weak.

V,D,J,length,DNA,CDR3
TRBV10-3,TRBD1,TRBJ1-5,16,TGTGCCATCAGTGATAGGGACAGGGATAGGGATCAGCCCCAGCATTTT,CAISDRDRDRDQPQHF
TRBV24-1,TRBD2,TRBJ2-7,15,TGTGCCACCAGTGATCCCGCGGGAGGGCTCTACGAGCAGTACTTC,CATSDPAGGLYEQYF
TRBV6-2/TRBV6-3,-,TRBJ2-3,16,TGTGCCAGCAGCACCCGGCGGGCGACTAGCACAGATACGCAGTATTTT,CASSTRRATSTDTQYF
TRBV13,TRBD1,TRBJ1-4,15,TGTGCCAGCAGCCCACCGGGACAGGGGAGTGAAAAACTGTTTTTT,CASSPPGQGSEKLFF
TRBV7-9,-,TRBJ1-3,14,TGTGCCAGCACCATAGTCGCCTCTGGAAACACCATATATTTT,CASTIVASGNTIYF
TRBV27,-,TRBJ1-2,15,TGTGCCAGCAGTTTATTTGGGGGCGGAAACTATGGCTACACCTTC,CASSLFGGGNYGYTF
TRBV1,-,TRBJ1-2,17,TGCACCAGCAGCCAAACCGGGACAGGGGTGGGTAACTATGGCTACACCTTC,CTSSQTGTGVGNYGYTF
TRBV6-5,-,TRBJ1-2,12,TGTGCCAGCAGAACAGGGTACTATGGCTACACCTTC,CASRTGYYGYTF
TRBV29-1,TRBD1,TRBJ1-2,10,TGCAGCGTTACGGACAGGGGGACCACCTTC,CSVTDRGTTF
TRBV7-2,-,TRBJ1-2,13,TGTGCCAGCTCACAGGGCCAACACTATGGCTACACCTTC,CASSQGQHYGYTF
TRBV6-4,-,TRBJ2-2,14,TGTGCCAGCAGCGCACAGGGATACACCGGGGAGCTGTTTTTT,CASSAQGYTGELFF
TRBV11-3,-,TRBJ2-2,13,TGTGCCAGCAGCTTAGCGGGTAACGGGGAGCTGTTTTTT,CASSLAGNGELFF
TRBV11-2,TRBD1,TRBJ1-6,17,TGTGCCAGCAGCCCCTCGACAGGGGGCCGTTATAATTCACCCCTCCACTTT,CASSPSTGGRYNSPLHF
TRBV19,TRBD2,TRBJ2-5,16,TGTGCCAGTAGTATAGGACTAGCGGAGTCCCAAGAGACCCAGTACTTC,CASSIGLAESQETQYF
TRBV3-1/TRBV3-2,TRBD1,TRBJ1-1,15,TGTGCCAGCAGCCAACCTCAGACAGGGGGAACTGAAGCTTTCTTT,CASSQPQTGGTEAFF